The 27 T cell receptor beta chains reported below all come from one sample, sequenced in a study of tumor and adjacent non-tumor tissue in lung cancer. The library came from three nested PCR rounds adapted from ARM-PCR protocols. TCRdb re-called the multiplex PCR reads through MiXCR, storing one row per CDR3 protein. The sample lists about 110,000 distinct CDR3 sequences, 75% occurring once. The template was RNA from unsorted bulk tissue. Sample: lung tumor tissue. The receptors originated from a woman between 55 and 75 years old with non-small cell lung cancer.

This clonotype was picked up a small number of times. The junction departs from germline at one end; a sequencing error may be responsible. The chain uses TRBV11-2 and TRBJ2-1; TRBD2 matches 8 bases. CDR1 is SGHAT and CDR2 is FQNNGV in the germline V gene. This CDR3 is 15 amino acids long. CDR3 loop: CASSLGAGEYNEQFF. In DNA form, the CDR3 reads TGTGCCAGCAGTTTAGGAGCGGGGGAGTACAATGAGCAGTTCTTC.

Concerning this clonotype itself: A much larger clone differs from this one at a single base, so this may be a read error. The chain couples TRBV6-5 to TRBJ2-2; D ambiguous. This CDR3 is 16 amino acids long. V shed 6 bases and J shed 0 bases, with 14 bases lying between them. The germline CDR1 and CDR2 sequences are MNHEY and SVGAGI. As DNA, the CDR3 is TGTGCCAGCAGGGACCTGGGGTTCGCGAACACCGGGGAGCTGTTTTTT. It is translated as CASRDLGFANTGELFF.

About this clonotype itself: An end of the junction differs from the germline gene, which may be a read error. The chain is built from TRBV11-2 and TRBJ1-3; D is uncertain. The CDR3 spans 12 residues. Germline values: CDR1 SGHAT, CDR2 FQNNGV. CDR3 nucleotides: TGTGCCAGCAGCTTGTTTGGAAACACCGTATATTTT. This encodes CASSLFGNTVYF.

This clonotype was counted a few times. This chain joins TRBV7-8 and TRBJ1-1, with no clear D. This CDR3 is built from 13 residues. Trimming shortened V by 1 base and J by 8 bases, and 11 bases separated the two germline ends. Germline V gives CDR1 SGHVS, CDR2 FQNEAQ. Here the CDR3 DNA reads TGTGCCAGCAGCTTAGGTGAGGGCAGGGAAGCTTTCTTT. Its protein product is CASSLGEGREAFF.

Of note for this clonotype: The CDR3 ends on some other residue instead of the conserved phenylalanine or tryptophan, so this is likely a read error. The rearrangement links TRBV11-3 to TRBJ2-3; D gene uncertain. The V and J ends lost 5 bases and 7 bases respectively, with 19 bases between them. The CDR3 spans 15 residues. Germline V gene data show CDR1 as SGHNT and CDR2 as YENEEA. CDR3 protein: CASSPAGQVNHTQYY. DNA of the CDR3: TGTGCCAGCAGCCCCGCCGGGCAGGTAAATCATACGCAGTATTAT.

This clonotype has just a few counts. Mismatch with germline at one junction end may stem from a read error. This chain links TRBV11-1 with TRBJ1-1, with unresolved D. The germline V gene has CDR1 SGHAT and CDR2 FQDESV (reference sequence). The CDR3 is made up of 13 amino acids. The CDR3 reads CANSRLGGAEAFF. Written as DNA, the CDR3 is TGTGCCAACAGCCGATTGGGTGGTGCTGAAGCTTTCTTT.

In the case of this clonotype: It is likely a read error, because the conserved phenylalanine at the end of the CDR3 is missing. The V call is TRBV6-6, the J call TRBJ2-4, with 11 nucleotides matching TRBD1. Looked up from germline, CDR1 is MNHNY and CDR2 is SVGAGI (reference sequence). This CDR3 region has 15 residues. The CDR3 sequence is CASSYRDRGGNIQYL. The DNA for the CDR3 is TGTGCCAGTAGTTACCGGGACAGGGGGGGGAACATTCAGTACCTC.

This sequence joins TRBV7-2 and TRBJ2-6; 7 bases are a match to TRBD1. This CDR3 is built from 22 residues. Germline-derived CDR1 and CDR2 are SGHTA and FQGNSA. With V trimmed by 5 bases and J by 0 bases, 22 bases remained unmatched. Here the CDR3 reads CASSPPLTGRGSTNSGANVLTF. In DNA form, the CDR3 reads TGTGCCAGCAGCCCCCCGTTGACAGGGAGAGGGTCGACCAACTCTGGGGCCAACGTCCTGACTTTC.

About this clonotype itself: Its ends do not fully match the called genes, so a read error is possible. This chain links TRBV6-1 with TRBJ2-7; D gene uncertain. Germline CDR1 reads MNHNS; CDR2 reads SASEGT. CDR3 length: 13 residues. The CDR3 spells CACSGRLSIEQYF. In DNA form, the CDR3 reads TGTGCCTGCAGTGGGCGGCTGTCGATCGAGCAGTACTTC.

With respect to this clonotype: At one of its ends the junction is not consistent with the germline gene, which may arise from a read error. The chain combines TRBV11-2 with TRBJ2-7; D gene ambiguous. Germline CDR1 reads SGHAT; CDR2 reads FQNNGV. The CDR3 is made up of 12 amino acids. The DNA of the CDR3 is TGTACCAGCAGCTTACCCGGCTCCGAGCAGTACTTC. Amino acids: CTSSLPGSEQYF.

Turning to this clonotype: The junction does not match germline at one end; this may be a read error. The rearrangement links TRBV7-9 to TRBJ1-2; D uncertain. This CDR3 spans 15 amino acids. Germline V CDR1 and CDR2: SEHNR, FQNEAQ (reference sequence). For the CDR3, the DNA is TGTGCCAGCAACTTAGCAAAGGACGGAAACTATGGCTACACCTTC. Translating gives CASNLAKDGNYGYTF.

As for this clonotype: A read error may produce the germline difference seen at one junction end. The chain combines TRBV28 with TRBJ2-7; the match to TRBD1 covers 7 bases. CDR3 length equals 14 residues. The germline gives CDR1 MDHEN, CDR2 SYDVKM. CDR3 residues: CAGSLTQGVHEQYF. In DNA form, the CDR3 reads TGTGCCGGCAGTTTAACGCAGGGGGTACACGAGCAGTACTTC.

This clonotype was detected once. The chain combines TRBV6-1 with TRBJ2-3, with 13 bases that match TRBD2. CDR1 is MNHNS, CDR2 SASEGT, per germline. The trim removed 11 bases at V and 5 bases at J, leaving 10 bases unmatched. The CDR3 contains 15 residues. The CDR3 protein is CASRTSGSAGDTQYF. The CDR3 bases are TGTGCCTCCAGGACTAGCGGGAGTGCCGGAGATACGCAGTATTTT.

The table lists this clonotype with a count of one. Germline is not matched at one junction end, which may reflect a read error. The rearrangement joins TRBV12-3 or TRBV12-4 to TRBJ2-6; D is possibly TRBD1 (6 bases). The CDR3 extends over 18 amino acids. The DNA for the CDR3 is TGTCCCAGCAGTCGCCAAGGACAGAGAAATCCTGGGGCCAACGTCCTGACTTTC. It encodes CPSSRQGQRNPGANVLTF.

A word on this clonotype: The germline gene is not matched at one end of the junction; a read error may be the cause. The chain links TRBV11-2 to TRBJ2-3; D unclear. The germline V gene has CDR1 SGHAT and CDR2 FQNNGV. The CDR3 is made up of 15 amino acids. CDR3 loop: CASSLDGPLLDTQYF. CDR3 DNA sequence: TGTGCCAGCAGCTTAGACGGACCGCTGCTGGATACACAGTATTTT.

In the case of this clonotype: This may come from a read error, since a much larger clone is one base off. The V call is TRBV6-1, the J call TRBJ2-7, with unresolved D. This CDR3 comprises 15 residues. The V gene lost 2 bases and the J gene lost 4 bases, with 15 bases spanning the gap. Germline values: CDR1 MNHNS, CDR2 SASEGT. CDR3 in amino acids: CASSEWAHIKYEQYF. CDR3 nucleotide sequence: TGTGCCAGCAGTGAATGGGCCCATATAAAATACGAGCAGTACTTC.

This clonotype is termed medium-sized. V gene TRBV29-1 combines with J gene TRBJ2-3; 10 bases fit TRBD1. CDR3 length equals 15 residues. Trimming took 0 bases from V and 4 from J; bases not matched to a gene: 4. The germline V gene encodes CDR1 SQVTM and CDR2 ANQGSEA. CDR3 DNA sequence: TGCAGCGTTGAAGAACGGGACAGGGGCTCAGATACGCAGTATTTT. Its protein is CSVEERDRGSDTQYF.

As to this clonotype: Without the conserved terminal phenylalanine or tryptophan, this CDR3 likely stems from a read error. No DNA is shown, since the ends of the CDR3 on it are uncertain; the CDR3 is the one TCRdb lists. This chain links TRBV11-2 with TRBJ2-3; TRBD2, the D gene given by the table, was not confirmed from the DNA. The CDR3 has 15 amino acids, counting both end residues. CDR1 is SGHAT and CDR2 is FQNNGV in the germline V gene. CDR3 in amino acids: CASSLEVRVTDTRYS.

A remark on this clonotype: Compared with germline, one end of the junction differs, possibly owing to a read error. The CDR3 sequence is CSSSQDRYRDYGYTF. CDR3 in DNA: TGCTCCAGCAGCCAAGATCGCTACAGGGACTATGGCTACACATTC. The chain carries TRBV4-3 and TRBJ1-2, with a possible D match to TRBD1 (6 bases). In germline, CDR1 is LGHNA, CDR2 YSLEER. This CDR3 has 15 residues.

A note on this clonotype: Its ends do not fully match the called genes, so a read error is possible. This CDR3 is CTSRRQGSGEMFF. For the CDR3, the DNA is TGTACCAGCAGACGCCAGGGATCCGGGGAGATGTTTTTT. The chain uses TRBV12-3 or TRBV12-4 and TRBJ2-2; D may match TRBD1 or TRBD2 (5 bases each). The CDR3 spans 13 residues.

Notes on this clonotype: One junction end disagrees with the germline gene, perhaps due to a read error. The V gene is TRBV20-1, the J gene TRBJ2-4; a possible D gene is TRBD2 (6 bases). Per germline, CDR1 DFQATT and CDR2 SNEGSKA (reference sequence). The CDR3 extends over 16 amino acids. As DNA, the CDR3 is TGCAGTGCTAGAGATAGGGGAGAGGGAGGAATGCACATTCAGTACTTT. It encodes CSARDRGEGGMHIQYF.

In regard to this clonotype: This may be a read error, as it is one base from a much larger clone. The CDR3 region is CASSQGLVDSYEQYF. The CDR3 DNA reads as TGTGCCAGCAGCCAAGGACTAGTGGACTCCTACGAGCAGTACTTC. The V gene is TRBV4-2, the J gene TRBJ2-7; D is perhaps TRBD2 (6 bases). V was trimmed by 1 base and J by 0 bases, leaving 10 bases between them. The CDR3 is 15 residues long. Germline V gives CDR1 LGHNA, CDR2 YNFKEQ.

As for this clonotype: At one boundary the junction diverges from the germline segment, which might be a read error. The chain links TRBV11-1 to TRBJ2-1; 7 bases agree with TRBD1. Germline loops: CDR1 SGHAT, CDR2 FQDESV (reference sequence). The CDR3 totals 15 residues. The CDR3 is CAGSYRTGLGNEQFF. In DNA, the CDR3 is TGTGCCGGCAGCTACCGGACAGGTTTGGGGAATGAGCAGTTCTTC.

Concerning this clonotype: It may be a read error: a sequence one base away is much more abundant. V usage is TRBV29-1 and J usage is TRBJ2-4, with D perhaps matching TRBD2 (6 bases). V dropped 0 bases and J dropped 0 bases, with 12 bases sitting between them. The CDR3 runs to 16 residues. The germline V gene encodes CDR1 SQVTM and CDR2 ANQGSEA. CDR3 DNA: TGCAGCGTTGAAGATGACGGGGGAACAGCCAAAAACATTCAGTACTTC. Translation: CSVEDDGGTAKNIQYF.

The genes are TRBV28 and TRBJ1-2; tentatively, D is TRBD1 (6 bases). From germline, CDR1 is MDHEN and CDR2 SYDVKM. The CDR3 has 14 residues. V lost 5 bases and J 7 bases, leaving 17 bases between the germline ends. CDR3 sequence (DNA): TGTGCCAGCAGTCCCGGACAGATAAGGGGTGGCTACACCTTC. Its protein is CASSPGQIRGGYTF.

The chain is built from TRBV6-6 and TRBJ1-1, with a weak D call TRBD1 (6 bases). The V gene's germline CDR1 is MNHNY and CDR2 SVGAGI (reference sequence). Between the trimmed V and J ends, which lost 6 bases and 3 bases, there was a span of 11 bases. The CDR3 has 13 residues. The CDR3 nucleotides read TGTGCCAGCAGGGGGGCGGTAGACACTGAAGCTTTCTTT. This sequence encodes CASRGAVDTEAFF.

This clonotype was observed many times. The chain is built from TRBV11-2 and TRBJ1-1; 10 nucleotides line up with TRBD1. Germline V gives CDR1 SGHAT, CDR2 FQNNGV. The length of the CDR3 is 15 residues. J lost 11 bases, V lost 1 base, and 10 bases had no gene match. The CDR3 sequence is CASSLGVGPGQGAFF. For the CDR3, the DNA is TGTGCCAGCAGCTTAGGCGTGGGGCCGGGACAGGGGGCTTTCTTT.